This TCR beta chain was retrieved from a study of regulatory T cells in long-lasting Graves disease. As for time point: newly diagnosed GD, antithyroid drugs for less than 3 months. The TCR library was made from RNA that had been extracted from PBMCs in TRIzol. Findings and limits, study-wide: Peripheral blood was the sole material, not thyroid tissue. Newly diagnosed Graves' patients had higher TCR diversity than persistent ones.

In germline, CDR1 is GTSNPN, CDR2 SVGIG (reference sequence). The germline V and J ends were trimmed by 3 bases and 1 base, with 7 bases remaining between them. There are 13 residues in the CDR3. Concerning this clonotype: Its specificity is unknown.

Sequencing libraries for TCR beta were prepared with iRepertoire HTBI primers and Arm-PCR of CDR3 regions. TCRdb processed the multiplex PCR reads anew with MiXCR; each CDR3 protein has one entry. The repertoire holds 580,000 or so distinct CDR3 sequences, with about 15% as singletons. The data also belong to a second study, concerning T cells in Graves' hyperthyroidism and ophthalmopathy. That study adds: Researchers found most expanded thyroid clonotypes above 0.001 in blood as well.

Sequenced here: peripheral blood mononuclear cells (PBMCs), sampled at new diagnosis, from a patient treated with antithyroid drugs. This TCR came from a man aged 18 to 29 with Graves disease. This chain joins TRBV30 and TRBJ1-5; D is uncertain. CDR3 sequence reads: CAWRAGSNQPQHF. CDR3 nucleotide sequence: TGTGCCTGGAGGGCCGGGAGCAATCAGCCCCAGCATTTT.